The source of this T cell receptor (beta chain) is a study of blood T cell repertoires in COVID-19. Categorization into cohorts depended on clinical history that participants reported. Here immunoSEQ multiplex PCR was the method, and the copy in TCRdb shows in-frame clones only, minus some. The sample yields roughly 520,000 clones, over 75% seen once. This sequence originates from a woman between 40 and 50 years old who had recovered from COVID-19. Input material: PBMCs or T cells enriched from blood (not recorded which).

This chain's CDR3 is CASSTGLAGGFF. CDR3 coding DNA: TGTGCCAGCAGCACGGGACTAGCGGGAGGGTTCTTC. The chain carries TRBV5-5 and TRBJ2-1; TRBD2 agrees at 15 bases. The CDR3 runs 12 residues. From germline, CDR1 is SGHKS and CDR2 YYEKEE (reference sequence). The ends lost 4 bases at V and 15 bases at J; junction bases unmatched: 2.